This passage covers 8 T cell receptor beta chains from one sample sequenced in a study of cytomegalovirus exposure and HLA in healthy donors. The PCR was carried out with 60 Vbeta primers and 13 Jbeta primers. Assay: immunoSEQ multiplex PCR; the TCRdb copy retains only in-frame clones and omits some. The data hold tens of thousands of clones, with around 78% observed a single time. Input material: PBMCs. Source of these receptors: a man aged 30 to 39 in good health and CMV-seronegative.

The V call is TRBV7-3, the J call TRBJ1-2, with D possibly being TRBD1 (5 bases). Trimming took 5 bases from V and 1 from J, leaving 8 bases between them. The CDR3 totals 13 residues. The germline V gene encodes CDR1 SGHTA and CDR2 FQGTGA. CDR3 amino acids: CASSKDSNYGYTF. The CDR3 DNA is TGTGCCAGCAGCAAAGACAGTAACTATGGCTACACCTTC.

V and J are TRBV11-2 and TRBJ1-1; TRBD1 aligns across 8 bases. The germline CDR1 and CDR2 sequences are SGHAT and FQNNGV. V lost 4 bases and J lost 11; bases outside the gene matches: 6. There are 12 residues in the CDR3. The CDR3 loop is CASSWGQADAFF. For the CDR3, the DNA is TGTGCCAGCAGCTGGGGACAGGCCGATGCTTTCTTT.

The chain couples TRBV10-3 to TRBJ1-1; possible D gene TRBD1, 6 bases. Trimming left V 0 bases short and J 11 bases short, with 16 bases between. The CDR3 extends over 14 amino acids. CDR1 is ENHRY, CDR2 SYGVKD, per germline. For the CDR3, the DNA is TGTGCCATCAGTGAGTCGACGCTAGGGGGAATTGCTTTCTTT. Translating it yields CAISESTLGGIAFF.

In this sample, this clone turned up a few times. This rearrangement joins TRBV5-6 to TRBJ1-1; D possibly corresponds to TRBD1 (5 bases). Germline V lookup: CDR1 SGHDT, CDR2 YYEEEE. The CDR3 loop spans 12 amino acids. V lost 3 bases and J 7 bases, leaving 10 bases between the germline ends. This CDR3 reads CASSYGTVEAFF. CDR3 sequence (DNA): TGTGCCAGCAGCTACGGGACTGTTGAAGCTTTCTTT.

This chain joins TRBV2 and TRBJ1-1, with 8 bases aligning to TRBD1. The V gene's germline CDR1 is SNHLY and CDR2 FYNNEI. The trim removed 6 bases at V and 6 bases at J, leaving 9 bases unmatched. This CDR3 is 14 amino acids long. The CDR3, as DNA: TGTGCCAGCAGCAGGGGGCGCGGGTGGCCTGAAGCTTTCTTT. Translated: CASSRGRGWPEAFF.

The CDR3 loop is CASATAKGGNTEAFF. CDR3 DNA: TGTGCCAGCGCCACCGCGAAGGGAGGCAACACTGAAGCTTTCTTT. V and J are TRBV28 and TRBJ1-1; D unresolved. The CDR3 loop spans 15 amino acids. The germline gives CDR1 MDHEN, CDR2 SYDVKM. The V and J ends lost 8 bases and 2 bases respectively, with 18 bases between them.

The gene calls are TRBV5-1 and TRBJ2-1; the match to TRBD2 covers 8 bases. The CDR3 spans 18 residues. The V segment lost 0 bases and the J segment 0 bases; nucleotides outside the gene matches: 8. Germline V gene sequence: CDR1 SGHRS, CDR2 YFSETQ. Here the CDR3 DNA reads TGCGCCAGCAGCTTGGCGGGGTTACTAGCGGACTCCTACAATGAGCAGTTCTTC. This translates into CASSLAGLLADSYNEQFF. The full variable domain, with the rest looked up from reference TRBV5-1 and TRBJ2-1, is KAGVTQTPRYLIKTRGQQVTLSCSPISGHRSVSWYQQTPGQGLQFLFEYFSETQRNKGNFPGRFSGRQFSNSRSEMNVSTLELGDSALYLCASSLAGLLADSYNEQFFGPGTRLTVL.

This sequence joins TRBV15 and TRBJ1-2; TRBD1 matches 9 bases. The V gene's germline CDR1 is LNHNV and CDR2 YYDKDF (reference sequence). The CDR3 loop spans 16 amino acids. V was pared by 3 bases and J by 4 bases, with 9 bases of the junction left unmatched. CDR3 loop: CATSSDRDRVRYGYTF. The DNA of the CDR3 is TGTGCCACCAGCAGCGACCGGGACAGGGTACGCTATGGCTACACCTTC.